This T cell receptor beta chain emerged from a study of beta chain features in type 1 diabetes. cDNA synthesis used the whole RNA isolate, giving expressed TCRB sequences. TCRdb's table, derived via immunoSEQ multiplex PCR, lists solely in-frame clones and lacks some. This sample has 900,000 or so clones, with around a sixth found just once. This CDR3 is built from 11 residues. V shed 5 bases and J shed 7 bases, with 9 bases lying between them. Looked up from germline, CDR1 is MNHNS and CDR2 is SASEGT. The sequence was collected from a woman between 18 and 30 years old in good health. Specimen: naive CD4+ T cells from blood. The V gene is TRBV6-1, the J gene TRBJ2-7; perhaps TRBD2 as D (5 bases). CDR3 coding DNA: TGTGCCAGCAGTCTCGGAGGTGAGCAGTACTTC. This encodes CASSLGGEQYF.